Listed below are T cell receptor beta chains from one sample, sequenced in a study of healthy donors' naive CD4 and CD8 T cells. A single record per CDR3 protein comes from TCRdb applying MiXCR to the reads. This table has roughly 200,000 distinct CDR3 sequences, about 76% appearing once. The sequencing input was naive CD4+ and CD8+ T cells sorted from blood, pooled from several donors. The source is a pool of human donors in good health; the sample pools cells from several healthy donors. Each CDR3 is given with its conserved first and last residue. Each record gives: CDR3 length, V gene, J gene, clone size, D gene, CDR3 DNA, CDR3 protein. D genes are given only for firm matches. Clone size appears in some rows only: once, few, many, or a class for an expanded clone.

CDR3 length: 15; V gene: TRBV5-5; J gene: TRBJ1-5; clone size: -; D gene: -; CDR3 DNA: TGTGCCAGCAGCCCCAACCCGCATAGCAATCAGCCCCAGCATTTT; CDR3 protein: CASSPNPHSNQPQHF
CDR3 length: 13; V gene: TRBV12-3/TRBV12-4; J gene: TRBJ2-5; clone size: -; D gene: TRBD2; CDR3 DNA: TGTGCCAGCAGTTTAACTAGCGGAGAGACCCAGTACTTC; CDR3 protein: CASSLTSGETQYF
CDR3 length: 13; V gene: TRBV6-5; J gene: TRBJ1-1; clone size: -; D gene: -; CDR3 DNA: TGTGCCAGCAGTTACAGCAGGGTATATGAAGCTTTCTTT; CDR3 protein: CASSYSRVYEAFF
CDR3 length: 15; V gene: TRBV19; J gene: TRBJ2-1; clone size: -; D gene: TRBD2; CDR3 DNA: TGTGCCAGTAGCTCGATCTCGGGAGGACCCAATGAGCAGTTCTTC; CDR3 protein: CASSSISGGPNEQFF
CDR3 length: 12; V gene: TRBV29-1; J gene: TRBJ2-7; clone size: -; D gene: -; CDR3 DNA: TGCAGCGTTGCGCGGGCCTCCTACGAGCAGTACTTC; CDR3 protein: CSVARASYEQYF
CDR3 length: 14; V gene: TRBV29-1; J gene: TRBJ1-5; clone size: -; D gene: -; CDR3 DNA: TGCAGCGTTGAAGACCGGGGACGGGATCAGCCCCAGCATTTT; CDR3 protein: CSVEDRGRDQPQHF
CDR3 length: 14; V gene: TRBV18; J gene: TRBJ1-1; clone size: -; D gene: -; CDR3 DNA: TGTGCCAGCTCTTTCGGGGACATGAACACTGAAGCTTTCTTT; CDR3 protein: CASSFGDMNTEAFF
CDR3 length: 14; V gene: TRBV11-2; J gene: TRBJ2-7; clone size: -; D gene: -; CDR3 DNA: TGTGCCAGCAGCTTAGGGGTTACCCTTGACGAGCAGTACTTC; CDR3 protein: CASSLGVTLDEQYF
CDR3 length: 15; V gene: TRBV5-5; J gene: TRBJ2-2; clone size: -; D gene: -; CDR3 DNA: TGTGCCAGCAGCTTGGGGTTCGGGGAGACCGGGGAGCTGTTTTTT; CDR3 protein: CASSLGFGETGELFF
CDR3 length: 14; V gene: TRBV19; J gene: TRBJ2-1; clone size: -; D gene: -; CDR3 DNA: TGTGCCAGTAGTCCCCGGGACCGCTACAATGAGCAGTTCTTC; CDR3 protein: CASSPRDRYNEQFF
CDR3 length: 15; V gene: TRBV29-1; J gene: TRBJ2-5; clone size: -; D gene: TRBD1; CDR3 DNA: TGCAGCGTACTTCTCACCGGGACAGGGCAAGAGACCCAGTACTTC; CDR3 protein: CSVLLTGTGQETQYF
CDR3 length: 16; V gene: TRBV5-4; J gene: TRBJ1-5; clone size: -; D gene: TRBD1; CDR3 DNA: TGTGCCAGCAGCTTGGGTTCGCCGGGACAGGGTGGTACGCAGCATTTT; CDR3 protein: CASSLGSPGQGGTQHF
CDR3 length: 15; V gene: TRBV5-4; J gene: TRBJ2-7; clone size: -; D gene: -; CDR3 DNA: TGTGCCAGCAGCCACCTACCAGGGGTTGAGGACGAGCAGTACTTC; CDR3 protein: CASSHLPGVEDEQYF
CDR3 length: 15; V gene: TRBV29-1; J gene: TRBJ2-1; clone size: -; D gene: -; CDR3 DNA: TGCAGCGTTGTTGTAGGGGGACGTGGATACAATGAGCAGTTCTTC; CDR3 protein: CSVVVGGRGYNEQFF
CDR3 length: 13; V gene: TRBV29-1; J gene: TRBJ2-1; clone size: -; D gene: TRBD2; CDR3 DNA: TGCAGCGTGGGGACTAGCGGGAGACATGAGCAGTTCTTC; CDR3 protein: CSVGTSGRHEQFF
CDR3 length: 15; V gene: TRBV6-5; J gene: TRBJ2-1; clone size: -; D gene: TRBD2; CDR3 DNA: TGTGCCAGCAGCCGCGGGGGGAGCTCCTACAATGAGCAGTTCTTC; CDR3 protein: CASSRGGSSYNEQFF
CDR3 length: 13; V gene: TRBV30; J gene: TRBJ2-7; clone size: -; D gene: -; CDR3 DNA: TGTGCCTGGAGTGTTGGCAGGGCCACCGAGCAGTACTTC; CDR3 protein: CAWSVGRATEQYF
CDR3 length: 15; V gene: TRBV18; J gene: TRBJ1-2; clone size: -; D gene: -; CDR3 DNA: TGTGCCAGCTCACTAGGACCGAGCGACCCCTATGGCTACACCTTC; CDR3 protein: CASSLGPSDPYGYTF
CDR3 length: 13; V gene: TRBV29-1; J gene: TRBJ2-5; clone size: -; D gene: -; CDR3 DNA: TGCAGCGTTGTAATGGAGGCAGCTCAGACCCAGTACTTC; CDR3 protein: CSVVMEAAQTQYF
CDR3 length: 12; V gene: TRBV29-1; J gene: TRBJ2-3; clone size: -; D gene: -; CDR3 DNA: TGCAGCGTTGCTACAGGGCGAAATACGCAGTATTTT; CDR3 protein: CSVATGRNTQYF
CDR3 length: 14; V gene: TRBV6-6; J gene: TRBJ2-5; clone size: -; D gene: -; CDR3 DNA: TGTGCCAGCAGTTATAGTGGAACGATGGAGACCCAGTACTTC; CDR3 protein: CASSYSGTMETQYF
CDR3 length: 13; V gene: TRBV29-1; J gene: TRBJ2-7; clone size: -; D gene: -; CDR3 DNA: TGCAGCGTTGAAGTGGACAACTCCTACGAGCAGTACTTC; CDR3 protein: CSVEVDNSYEQYF
CDR3 length: 14; V gene: TRBV29-1; J gene: TRBJ2-1; clone size: -; D gene: TRBD2; CDR3 DNA: TGCAGCGTTGAGGTACTAGCGAGATACAATGAGCAGTTCTTC; CDR3 protein: CSVEVLARYNEQFF
CDR3 length: 13; V gene: TRBV19; J gene: TRBJ1-1; clone size: -; D gene: -; CDR3 DNA: TGTGCCAGTAGTATGGGTATGAACACTGAAGCTTTCTTT; CDR3 protein: CASSMGMNTEAFF
CDR3 length: 15; V gene: TRBV15; J gene: TRBJ2-5; clone size: -; D gene: -; CDR3 DNA: TGTGCCACCAGCAGAGATCAGGAGGTCGGGGAGACCCAGTACTTC; CDR3 protein: CATSRDQEVGETQYF
CDR3 length: 14; V gene: TRBV19; J gene: TRBJ2-1; clone size: -; D gene: -; CDR3 DNA: TGTGCCAGCAGTTTTGCAAGTTCCTACAATGAGCAGTTCTTC; CDR3 protein: CASSFASSYNEQFF
CDR3 length: 14; V gene: TRBV28; J gene: TRBJ2-2; clone size: once; D gene: -; CDR3 DNA: TGTGCCAGCAGTTCTGGCGGCTACACCGGGGAGCTGTTTTTT; CDR3 protein: CASSSGGYTGELFF
CDR3 length: 13; V gene: TRBV29-1; J gene: TRBJ2-3; clone size: -; D gene: -; CDR3 DNA: TGCAGCGTTTGGGAGGTCGTCACAGATACGCAGTATTTT; CDR3 protein: CSVWEVVTDTQYF
CDR3 length: 12; V gene: TRBV6-5; J gene: TRBJ2-1; clone size: once; D gene: -; CDR3 DNA: TGTGCCAGCAGTCACGGATACAATGAGCAGTTCTTC; CDR3 protein: CASSHGYNEQFF
CDR3 length: 15; V gene: TRBV12-3/TRBV12-4; J gene: TRBJ2-1; clone size: few; D gene: TRBD1; CDR3 DNA: TGTGCCAGCAGTCTAACCGGACAGGGGGCCGGTGAGCAGTTCTTC; CDR3 protein: CASSLTGQGAGEQFF
CDR3 length: 13; V gene: TRBV29-1; J gene: TRBJ1-6; clone size: -; D gene: TRBD1; CDR3 DNA: TGCAGCGTTTGGACAGGGGATAATTCACCCCTCCACTTT; CDR3 protein: CSVWTGDNSPLHF
CDR3 length: 15; V gene: TRBV29-1; J gene: TRBJ2-7; clone size: -; D gene: TRBD2; CDR3 DNA: TGCAGCGTCCCCTACTACCGGGACTACCACTACGAGCAGTACTTC; CDR3 protein: CSVPYYRDYHYEQYF
CDR3 length: 16; V gene: TRBV13; J gene: TRBJ2-7; clone size: -; D gene: TRBD1; CDR3 DNA: TGTGCCAGCAGCTCCCCCACCGGGACAGAGTCCTACGAGCAGTACTTC; CDR3 protein: CASSSPTGTESYEQYF
CDR3 length: 15; V gene: TRBV19; J gene: TRBJ1-1; clone size: -; D gene: TRBD1; CDR3 DNA: TGTGCCAGTAGTATAGTCCACAGGGGGAGCACTGAAGCTTTCTTT; CDR3 protein: CASSIVHRGSTEAFF
CDR3 length: 13; V gene: TRBV6-2/TRBV6-3; J gene: TRBJ1-1; clone size: few; D gene: -; CDR3 DNA: TGTGCCAGCAGTGATCCCAAAGGCACTGAAGCTTTCTTT; CDR3 protein: CASSDPKGTEAFF
CDR3 length: 16; V gene: TRBV27; J gene: TRBJ2-2; clone size: once; D gene: -; CDR3 DNA: TGTGCCAGCAGTTTAGTGGGGAGCTCGAACACCGGGGAGCTGTTTTTT; CDR3 protein: CASSLVGSSNTGELFF
CDR3 length: 12; V gene: TRBV29-1; J gene: TRBJ1-3; clone size: -; D gene: -; CDR3 DNA: TGCAGCGTTAGGGGCTCTGGAAACACCATATATTTT; CDR3 protein: CSVRGSGNTIYF
CDR3 length: 15; V gene: TRBV10-3; J gene: TRBJ1-1; clone size: few; D gene: -; CDR3 DNA: TGTGCCATCAGACTCCGGGACGCAAAAACGGGTGAAGCTTTCTTT; CDR3 protein: CAIRLRDAKTGEAFF
CDR3 length: 17; V gene: TRBV18; J gene: TRBJ2-1; clone size: -; D gene: -; CDR3 DNA: TGTGCCAGCTCACCCGCGGCTGAAGCGGTCCTCTACAATGAGCAGTTCTTC; CDR3 protein: CASSPAAEAVLYNEQFF
CDR3 length: 14; V gene: TRBV29-1; J gene: TRBJ2-1; clone size: few; D gene: TRBD2; CDR3 DNA: TGCAGCCACCCCCGAGCGGGAGCCTACAATGAGCAGTTCTTC; CDR3 protein: CSHPRAGAYNEQFF
CDR3 length: 17; V gene: TRBV10-3; J gene: TRBJ2-3; clone size: -; D gene: -; CDR3 DNA: TGTGCCATCAGTTTCGTCCTCAGGGGGACTAGCACAGATACGCAGTATTTT; CDR3 protein: CAISFVLRGTSTDTQYF
CDR3 length: 14; V gene: TRBV7-2; J gene: TRBJ2-5; clone size: -; D gene: TRBD2; CDR3 DNA: TGTGCCAGCAGCTCGTGGACTAGGCAAGAGACCCAGTACTTC; CDR3 protein: CASSSWTRQETQYF
CDR3 length: 16; V gene: TRBV10-3; J gene: TRBJ2-1; clone size: -; D gene: TRBD2; CDR3 DNA: TGTGCCATCAGTGAGTCGTTGGCGGGAGCTCCCCCTGAGCAGTTCTTC; CDR3 protein: CAISESLAGAPPEQFF
CDR3 length: 12; V gene: TRBV27; J gene: TRBJ2-2; clone size: -; D gene: -; CDR3 DNA: TGTGGATCTAGCTCGAACACCGGGGAGCTGTTTTTT; CDR3 protein: CGSSSNTGELFF
CDR3 length: 12; V gene: TRBV29-1; J gene: TRBJ1-5; clone size: few; D gene: -; CDR3 DNA: TGCAGCGTTGTTGACGGTCTTGCGCCCCAGCATTTT; CDR3 protein: CSVVDGLAPQHF
CDR3 length: 16; V gene: TRBV6-1; J gene: TRBJ2-1; clone size: once; D gene: TRBD2; CDR3 DNA: TGTGCCAGCACCAGGACTAGCCGACAAAACTACAATGAGCAGTTCTTC; CDR3 protein: CASTRTSRQNYNEQFF
CDR3 length: 13; V gene: TRBV6-5; J gene: TRBJ2-7; clone size: -; D gene: -; CDR3 DNA: TGTGCCAGCACCTACTCGGGGTCCGACGAGCAGTACTTC; CDR3 protein: CASTYSGSDEQYF
CDR3 length: 15; V gene: TRBV27; J gene: TRBJ1-5; clone size: -; D gene: -; CDR3 DNA: TGTGCCAGCAGCACAGGGACGGCAAGTAATCAACCCCAGCATTTT; CDR3 protein: CASSTGTASNQPQHF
CDR3 length: 18; V gene: TRBV2; J gene: TRBJ2-7; clone size: once; D gene: TRBD2; CDR3 DNA: TGTGCCAGCGAGGATGTGAGTCTAGCGGGTTCCCCCATGTACGAGCAGTACTTC; CDR3 protein: CASEDVSLAGSPMYEQYF
CDR3 length: 11; V gene: TRBV6-5; J gene: TRBJ1-2; clone size: few; D gene: -; CDR3 DNA: TGTGCCAGCCGTCAGGGAACCGGCTACACCTTC; CDR3 protein: CASRQGTGYTF
CDR3 length: 15; V gene: TRBV7-8; J gene: TRBJ2-5; clone size: -; D gene: -; CDR3 DNA: TGTGCCAGCTTCAATAACGTGAGGGTCCAAGAGACCCAGTACTTC; CDR3 protein: CASFNNVRVQETQYF
CDR3 length: 15; V gene: TRBV7-2; J gene: TRBJ2-7; clone size: -; D gene: TRBD2; CDR3 DNA: TGTGCCAGCAGCCCCGAATTAGCGGGAACCTACGAGCAGTACTTC; CDR3 protein: CASSPELAGTYEQYF